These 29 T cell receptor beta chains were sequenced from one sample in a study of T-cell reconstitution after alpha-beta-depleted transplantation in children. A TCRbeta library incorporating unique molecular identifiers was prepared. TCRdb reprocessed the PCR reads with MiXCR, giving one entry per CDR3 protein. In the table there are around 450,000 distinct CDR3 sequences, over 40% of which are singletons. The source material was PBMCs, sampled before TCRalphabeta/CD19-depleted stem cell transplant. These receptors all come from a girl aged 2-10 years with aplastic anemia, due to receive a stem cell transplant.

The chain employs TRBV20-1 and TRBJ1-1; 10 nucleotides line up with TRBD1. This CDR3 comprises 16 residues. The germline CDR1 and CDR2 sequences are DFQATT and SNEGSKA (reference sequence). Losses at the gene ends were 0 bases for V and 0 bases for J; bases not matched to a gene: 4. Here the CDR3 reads CSARDLGQGMNTEAFF. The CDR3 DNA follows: TGCAGTGCTAGAGATTTGGGACAGGGGATGAACACTGAAGCTTTCTTT.

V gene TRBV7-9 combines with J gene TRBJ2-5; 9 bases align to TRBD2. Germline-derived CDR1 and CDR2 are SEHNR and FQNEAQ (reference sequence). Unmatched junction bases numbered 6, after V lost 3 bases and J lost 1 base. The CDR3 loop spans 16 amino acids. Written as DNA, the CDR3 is TGTGCCAGCAGCTTCAGCGGGGGGCCCGTCCAAGAGACCCAGTACTTC. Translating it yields CASSFSGGPVQETQYF.

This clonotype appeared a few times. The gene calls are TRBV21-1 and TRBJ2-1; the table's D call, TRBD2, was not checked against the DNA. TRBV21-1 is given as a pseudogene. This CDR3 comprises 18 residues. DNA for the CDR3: TGTGCCAGCAGCGAGGGACTAGCGGAGGGGGCCCACTACAATGAGCAGTTCTTC. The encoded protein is CASSEGLAEGAHYNEQFF.

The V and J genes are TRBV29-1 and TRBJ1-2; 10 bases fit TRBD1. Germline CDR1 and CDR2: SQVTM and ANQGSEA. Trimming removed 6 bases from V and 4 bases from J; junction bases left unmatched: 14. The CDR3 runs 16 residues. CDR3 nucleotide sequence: TGCAGCGTCCTAATCCGGGACAGGGGACTCCGCTATGGCTACACCTTC. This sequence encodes CSVLIRDRGLRYGYTF.

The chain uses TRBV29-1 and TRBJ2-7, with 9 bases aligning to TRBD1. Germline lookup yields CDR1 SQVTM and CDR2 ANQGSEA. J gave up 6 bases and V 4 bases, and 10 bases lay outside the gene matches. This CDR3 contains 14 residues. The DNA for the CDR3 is TGCAGCGTTGTCACGGGACAGGGCTTTTTCGAGCAGTACTTC. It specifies CSVVTGQGFFEQYF.

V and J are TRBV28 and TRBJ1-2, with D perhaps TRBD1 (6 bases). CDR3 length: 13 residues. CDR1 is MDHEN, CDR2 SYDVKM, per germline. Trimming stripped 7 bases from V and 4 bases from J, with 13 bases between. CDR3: CASTPDSFYGYTF. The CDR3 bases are TGTGCCAGCACCCCGGACAGCTTCTATGGCTACACCTTC.

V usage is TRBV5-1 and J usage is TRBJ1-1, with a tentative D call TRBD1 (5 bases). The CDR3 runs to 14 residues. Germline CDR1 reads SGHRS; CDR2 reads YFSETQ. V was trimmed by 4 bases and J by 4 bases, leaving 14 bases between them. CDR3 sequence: CASSGMGLPTEAFF. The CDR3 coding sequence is TGCGCCAGCAGCGGGATGGGACTTCCCACTGAAGCTTTCTTT.

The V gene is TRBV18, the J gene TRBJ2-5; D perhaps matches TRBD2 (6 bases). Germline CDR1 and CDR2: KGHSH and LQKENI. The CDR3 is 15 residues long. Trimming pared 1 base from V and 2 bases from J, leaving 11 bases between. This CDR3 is CASSPRVADQETQYF. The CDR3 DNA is TGTGCCAGCTCACCACGCGTAGCGGATCAAGAGACCCAGTACTTC. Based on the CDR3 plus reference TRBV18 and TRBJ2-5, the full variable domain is NAGVMQNPRHLVRRRGQEARLRCSPMKGHSHVYWYRQLPEEGLKFMVYLQKENIIDESGMPKERFSAEFPKEGPSILRIQQVVRGDSAAYFCASSPRVADQETQYFGPGTRLLVL.

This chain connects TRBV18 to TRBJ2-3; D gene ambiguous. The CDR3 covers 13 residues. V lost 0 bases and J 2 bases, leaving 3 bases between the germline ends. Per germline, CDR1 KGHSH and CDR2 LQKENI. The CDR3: CASSPPITDTQYF. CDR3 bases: TGTGCCAGCTCACCACCCATCACAGATACGCAGTATTTT.

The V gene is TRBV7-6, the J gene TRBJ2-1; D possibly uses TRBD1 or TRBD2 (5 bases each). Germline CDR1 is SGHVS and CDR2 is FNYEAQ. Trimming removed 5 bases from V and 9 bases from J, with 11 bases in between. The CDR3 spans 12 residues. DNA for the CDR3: TGTGCCAGCAGCGCCAGGGAGTTTGAGCAGTTCTTC. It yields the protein CASSAREFEQFF.

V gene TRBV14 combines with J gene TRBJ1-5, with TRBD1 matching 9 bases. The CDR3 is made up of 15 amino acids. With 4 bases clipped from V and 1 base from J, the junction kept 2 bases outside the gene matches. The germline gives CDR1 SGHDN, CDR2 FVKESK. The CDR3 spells CASSRTGESNQPQHF. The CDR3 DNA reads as TGTGCCAGCAGCCGGACAGGGGAAAGCAATCAGCCCCAGCATTTT.

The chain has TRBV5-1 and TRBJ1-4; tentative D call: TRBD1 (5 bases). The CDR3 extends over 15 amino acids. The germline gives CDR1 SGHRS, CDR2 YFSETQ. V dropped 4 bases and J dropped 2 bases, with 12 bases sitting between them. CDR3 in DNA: TGCGCCAGCAGCCCCCAAGGGGAGACTAATGAAAAACTGTTTTTT. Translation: CASSPQGETNEKLFF.

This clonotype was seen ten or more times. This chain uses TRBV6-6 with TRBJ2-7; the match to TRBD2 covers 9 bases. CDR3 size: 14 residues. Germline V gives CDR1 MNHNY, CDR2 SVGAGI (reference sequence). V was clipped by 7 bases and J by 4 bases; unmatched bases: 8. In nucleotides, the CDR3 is TGTGCCAGCACCAATAGCGGGAGAGGGTACGAGCAGTACTTC. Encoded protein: CASTNSGRGYEQYF.

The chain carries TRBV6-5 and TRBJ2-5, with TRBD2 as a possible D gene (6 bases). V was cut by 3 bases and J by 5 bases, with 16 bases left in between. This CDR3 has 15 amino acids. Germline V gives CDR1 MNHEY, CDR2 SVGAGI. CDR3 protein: CASSYVGGVGETQYF. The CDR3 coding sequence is TGTGCCAGCAGTTATGTGGGAGGCGTGGGGGAGACCCAGTACTTC.

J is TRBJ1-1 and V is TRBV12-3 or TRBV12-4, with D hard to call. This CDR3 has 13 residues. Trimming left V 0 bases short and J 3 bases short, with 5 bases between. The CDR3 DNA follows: TGTGCCAGCAGTTTAGCGGTGTACACTGAAGCTTTCTTT. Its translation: CASSLAVYTEAFF.

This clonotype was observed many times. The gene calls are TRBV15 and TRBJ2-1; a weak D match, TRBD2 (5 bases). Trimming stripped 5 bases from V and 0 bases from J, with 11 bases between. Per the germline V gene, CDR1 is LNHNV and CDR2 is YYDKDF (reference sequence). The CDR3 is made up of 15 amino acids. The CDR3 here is CATSFKRSSYNEQFF. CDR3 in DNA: TGTGCCACCAGCTTTAAGCGGAGCTCCTACAATGAGCAGTTCTTC.

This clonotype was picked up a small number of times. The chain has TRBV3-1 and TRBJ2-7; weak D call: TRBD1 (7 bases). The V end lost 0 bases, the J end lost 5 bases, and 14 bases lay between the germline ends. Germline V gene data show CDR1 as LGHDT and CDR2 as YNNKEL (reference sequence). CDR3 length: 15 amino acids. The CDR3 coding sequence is TGTGCCAGCAGCCAAGAGTCCAGGGGGGTCCACGAGCAGTACTTC. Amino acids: CASSQESRGVHEQYF.

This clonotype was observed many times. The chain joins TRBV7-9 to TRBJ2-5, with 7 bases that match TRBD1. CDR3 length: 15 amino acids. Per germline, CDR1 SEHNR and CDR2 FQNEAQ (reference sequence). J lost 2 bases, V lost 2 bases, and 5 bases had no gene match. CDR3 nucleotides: TGTGCCAGCAGCTTACAATGGACAGGACAAGAGACCCAGTACTTC. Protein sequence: CASSLQWTGQETQYF.

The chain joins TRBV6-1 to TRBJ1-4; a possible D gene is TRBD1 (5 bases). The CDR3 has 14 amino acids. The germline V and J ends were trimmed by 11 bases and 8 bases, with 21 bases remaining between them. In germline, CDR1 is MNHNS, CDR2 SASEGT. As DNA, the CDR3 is TGTGCCTCCAGGGAGGGTAGGGTCGGCGAAAAACTGTTTTTT. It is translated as CASREGRVGEKLFF.

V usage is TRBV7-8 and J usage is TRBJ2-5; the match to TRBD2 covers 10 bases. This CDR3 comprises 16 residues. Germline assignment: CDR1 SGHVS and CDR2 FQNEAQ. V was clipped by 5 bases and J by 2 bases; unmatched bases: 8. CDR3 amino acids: CASSTNSGGQQETQYF. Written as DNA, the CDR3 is TGTGCCAGCAGCACCAATAGCGGGGGGCAGCAAGAGACCCAGTACTTC.

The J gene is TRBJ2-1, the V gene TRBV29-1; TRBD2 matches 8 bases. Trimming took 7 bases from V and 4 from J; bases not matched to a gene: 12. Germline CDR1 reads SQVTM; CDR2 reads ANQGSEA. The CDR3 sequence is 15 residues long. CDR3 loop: CSAPGATSAYNEQFF. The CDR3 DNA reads TGCAGCGCCCCGGGCGCGACTAGCGCGTACAATGAGCAGTTCTTC.

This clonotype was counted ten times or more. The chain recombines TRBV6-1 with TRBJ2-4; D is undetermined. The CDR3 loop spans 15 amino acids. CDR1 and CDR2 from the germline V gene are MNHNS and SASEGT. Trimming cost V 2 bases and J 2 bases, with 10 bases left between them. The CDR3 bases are TGTGCCAGCAGTGAAAACCTAGATTCCAAAAACATTCAGTACTTC. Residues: CASSENLDSKNIQYF.

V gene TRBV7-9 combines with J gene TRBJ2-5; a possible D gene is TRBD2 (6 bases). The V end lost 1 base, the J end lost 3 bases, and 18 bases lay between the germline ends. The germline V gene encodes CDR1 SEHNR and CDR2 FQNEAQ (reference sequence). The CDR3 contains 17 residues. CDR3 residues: CASSLGFIGTSEETQYF. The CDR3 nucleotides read TGTGCCAGCAGCTTAGGTTTTATAGGGACTTCCGAAGAGACCCAGTACTTC.

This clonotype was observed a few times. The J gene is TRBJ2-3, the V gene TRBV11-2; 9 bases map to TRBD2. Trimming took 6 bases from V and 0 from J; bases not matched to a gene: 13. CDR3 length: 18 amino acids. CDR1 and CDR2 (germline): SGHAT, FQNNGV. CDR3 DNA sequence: TGTGCCAGCAGGTTTCTAGCTAGCGGGACAAAGAGCACAGATACGCAGTATTTT. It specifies CASRFLASGTKSTDTQYF.

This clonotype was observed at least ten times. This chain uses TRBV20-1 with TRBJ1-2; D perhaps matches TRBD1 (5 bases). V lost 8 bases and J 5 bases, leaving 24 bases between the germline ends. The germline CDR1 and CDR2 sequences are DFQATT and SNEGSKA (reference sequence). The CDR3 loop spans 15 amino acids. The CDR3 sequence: CSPGLTTGADYGYTF. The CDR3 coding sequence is TGCAGTCCGGGACTTACGACGGGTGCCGATTATGGCTACACCTTC.

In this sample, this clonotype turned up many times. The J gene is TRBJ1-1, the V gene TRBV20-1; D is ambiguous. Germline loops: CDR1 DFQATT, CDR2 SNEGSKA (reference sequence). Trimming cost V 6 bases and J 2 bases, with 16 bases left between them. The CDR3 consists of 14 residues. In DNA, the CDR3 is TGCAGTGCAAGAAACTGGGAAGGTAACACTGAAGCTTTCTTT. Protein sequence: CSARNWEGNTEAFF.

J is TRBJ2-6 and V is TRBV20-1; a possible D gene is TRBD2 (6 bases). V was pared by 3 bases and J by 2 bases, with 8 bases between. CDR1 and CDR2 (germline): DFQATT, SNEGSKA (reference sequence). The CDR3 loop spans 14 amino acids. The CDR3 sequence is CSAREGTGANVLTF. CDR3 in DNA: TGCAGTGCTAGGGAGGGAACTGGGGCCAACGTCCTGACTTTC.

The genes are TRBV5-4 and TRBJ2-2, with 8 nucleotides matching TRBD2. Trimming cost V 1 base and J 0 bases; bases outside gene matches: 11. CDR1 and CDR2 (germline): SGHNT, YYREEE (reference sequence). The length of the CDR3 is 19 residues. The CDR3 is CASSLSGPSGWANTGELFF. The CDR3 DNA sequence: TGTGCCAGCAGCTTGAGCGGTCCTAGCGGGTGGGCGAACACCGGGGAGCTGTTTTTT. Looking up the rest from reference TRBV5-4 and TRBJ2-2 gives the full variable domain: ETGVTQSPTHLIKTRGQQVTLRCSSQSGHNTVSWYQQALGQGPQFIFQYYREEENGRGNFPPRFSGLQFPNYSSELNVNALELDDSALYLCASSLSGPSGWANTGELFFGEGSRLTVL.

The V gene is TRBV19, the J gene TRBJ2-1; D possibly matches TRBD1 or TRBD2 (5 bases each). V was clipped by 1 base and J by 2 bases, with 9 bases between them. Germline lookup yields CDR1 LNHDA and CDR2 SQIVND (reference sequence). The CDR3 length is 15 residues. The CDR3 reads CASSIAGAAYNEQFF. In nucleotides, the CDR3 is TGTGCCAGTAGTATAGCCGGGGCAGCCTACAATGAGCAGTTCTTC. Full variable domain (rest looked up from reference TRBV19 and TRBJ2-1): DGGITQSPKYLFRKEGQNVTLSCEQNLNHDAMYWYRQDPGQGLRLIYYSQIVNDFQKGDIAEGYSVSREKKESFPLTVTSAQKNPTAFYLCASSIAGAAYNEQFFGPGTRLTVL.